Listed below are T cell receptor beta chains from one sample, sequenced in a study of T cell repertoires in cytomegalovirus infection. Which antigens these TCRs recognize remains unknown. TCRdb independently ran MiXCR on the reads; one entry per CDR3 protein. The sample records about 340,000 distinct CDR3 sequences, 25% to 35% being singletons. The input for sequencing was cultured PBMCs, taken from culture after CMV antigen stimulation. These receptor sequences come from a human donor in good health (CMV status not recorded). Some clones in this sample may be carry-over from other donors' samples. Both conserved end residues are trimmed from each CDR3.

length: 15
V: TRBV4-1
CDR3: ASSQVRPGGRLDTQY

length: 13
V: TRBV12-3/TRBV12-4
CDR3: ASSLTGSAKNIQY

length: 13
V: TRBV20-1
CDR3: SASVIGGSNQPQH

length: 10
V: TRBV12-5
CDR3: ASGYSNQPQH

length: 13
V: TRBV3-1
CDR3: ASSQGGGATDTQY

length: 15
V: TRBV7-8
CDR3: ASSSRLAGGLTYEQY

length: 13
V: TRBV7-6
CDR3: ASSSRGPPNYGYT

length: 15
V: TRBV27
CDR3: ASSLLLAGGKTDTQY

length: 13
V: TRBV20-1
CDR3: SARKGSGRHNEQF

length: 13
V: TRBV24-1
CDR3: ATSDFRLNTGELF

length: 9
V: TRBV24-1
CDR3: ATSEGYEQY

length: 11
V: TRBV12-3/TRBV12-4
CDR3: ASSLARGTEAF

length: 8
V: TRBV29-1
CDR3: SVNGAEAF

length: 12
V: TRBV29-1
CDR3: SVSVTSGTSEQY

length: 14
V: TRBV7-9
CDR3: ASSPVQQPLNSPLH

length: 12
V: TRBV27
CDR3: ASSRGGISYEQY

length: 12
V: TRBV7-8
CDR3: ASSRRGTPDTQY

length: 16
V: TRBV7-2
CDR3: ASSPGSGRASGANVLT

length: 14
V: TRBV14
CDR3: ASSLLGQGINEKLF

length: 12
V: TRBV7-8
CDR3: ASRRLAGEDTQY

length: 13
V: TRBV27
CDR3: ASSPGTEPVGTQY

length: 13
V: TRBV6-5
CDR3: ASSYLRSSYNEQF

length: 10
V: TRBV29-1
CDR3: SVSRGADEQY

length: 13
V: TRBV11-2
CDR3: ASSLGRGPNQPQH

length: 10
V: TRBV11-2
CDR3: ASSATGNRAF

length: 12
V: TRBV28
CDR3: ASSFEYSGNTIY

length: 15
V: TRBV27
CDR3: ASSGGWNWERTDTQY

length: 11
V: TRBV12-3/TRBV12-4
CDR3: ASSRLQGLWGS

length: 13
V: TRBV9
CDR3: ASSEGQAKQETQY

length: 16
V: TRBV6-8
CDR3: ASSYSWTSGRAGETQY

length: 15
V: TRBV7-9
CDR3: ASSFWPGRETNEKLF

length: 14
V: TRBV20-1
CDR3: SANVLAGADRETQY

length: 13
V: TRBV7-2
CDR3: ASSDFTGRDSPLH

length: 10
V: TRBV12-3/TRBV12-4
CDR3: ASSPPGGRTY

length: 12
V: TRBV27
CDR3: ASSRTGSNYGYT

length: 15
V: TRBV7-2
CDR3: ASSLAQVAGPYNEQF

length: 12
V: TRBV19
CDR3: ASSIEGIQETQY

length: 13
V: TRBV27
CDR3: ASSLSPGPLNEQF

length: 14
V: TRBV28
CDR3: ASSLKALRGAGELF

length: 13
V: TRBV5-4
CDR3: ASSLGDREGDEQY

length: 13
V: TRBV11-3
CDR3: ASSSDRGLAGELF

length: 12
V: TRBV20-1
CDR3: SATLSGGAGEQY

length: 12
V: TRBV7-6
CDR3: ASSWGQGGYEQY

length: 13
V: TRBV12-3/TRBV12-4
CDR3: ASSDAGRVYEKLF

length: 14
V: TRBV2
CDR3: ASRTWGGRGSGEQF

length: 13
V: TRBV20-1
CDR3: SAPRPGLAYNEQF

length: 8
V: TRBV28
CDR3: ASGRQPQH

length: 14
V: TRBV7-9
CDR3: ASSHPTGYSYNEQF

length: 13
V: TRBV19
CDR3: ASRQGPSKGSPLH

length: 12
V: TRBV7-6
CDR3: ASSLKRTGAEAF

length: 16
V: TRBV6-2/TRBV6-3
CDR3: ASSRTPQQGRVNTEAF

length: 13
V: TRBV6-6
CDR3: ASSYSRRTINTQY

length: 11
V: TRBV10-3
CDR3: AISEKGNNEQF

length: 13
V: TRBV2
CDR3: ASSESGQGFDEQY

length: 11
V: TRBV7-2
CDR3: ASSLNTAYEQY

length: 13
V: TRBV5-1
CDR3: ASSLGGGSRQPQH

length: 9
V: TRBV5-1
CDR3: ASSSNLEAF

length: 13
V: TRBV11-2
CDR3: ASSFSGGIYNEQF

length: 12
V: TRBV7-2
CDR3: ASSLEQFYNEQF

length: 14
V: TRBV20-1
CDR3: SARERGTGGNTEAF